The 6 T cell receptor beta chains below come from one sample, sequenced in a study of blood T cell repertoires in COVID-19. The assay was immunoSEQ multiplex PCR, and TCRdb's table has in-frame clones only and misses some. The sample contains 30,000 to 40,000 clones, 80% of which appear only once. The sample consisted of peripheral blood. The source is a woman in her 70s with acute or convalescent COVID-19.

The chain joins TRBV11-2 to TRBJ2-1; possibly TRBD1 for D (5 bases). The CDR3 runs 13 residues. The germline gives CDR1 SGHAT, CDR2 FQNNGV. The V and J ends lost 5 bases and 6 bases respectively, with 11 bases between them. The CDR3 loop reads CASSPGHFNEQFF. As DNA, the CDR3 is TGTGCCAGCAGCCCCGGACATTTCAATGAGCAGTTCTTC.

The rearrangement links TRBV5-4 to TRBJ2-7, with a weak D call TRBD2 (7 bases). CDR1 and CDR2 (germline): SGHNT, YYREEE (reference sequence). Trimming took off 1 base at V and 5 bases at J, with 13 bases between the two ends. The CDR3 runs 14 residues. This CDR3 reads CASSLRGAQDEQYF. The CDR3 bases are TGTGCCAGCAGCTTGCGGGGGGCTCAGGACGAGCAGTACTTC. Filled out from reference TRBV5-4 and TRBJ2-7, the complete variable domain reads ETGVTQSPTHLIKTRGQQVTLRCSSQSGHNTVSWYQQALGQGPQFIFQYYREEENGRGNFPPRFSGLQFPNYSSELNVNALELDDSALYLCASSLRGAQDEQYFGPGTRLTVT.

The V call is TRBV6-5, the J call TRBJ1-3; D possibly corresponds to TRBD1 (5 bases). Germline V lookup: CDR1 MNHEY, CDR2 SVGAGI. This CDR3 is 16 amino acids long. V was shortened by 0 bases and J by 0 bases, with 9 bases between the two germline ends. This CDR3 is CASSYSGDSSGNTIYF. CDR3 nucleotide sequence: TGTGCCAGCAGTTACTCAGGCGACAGCTCTGGAAACACCATATATTTT.

The chain combines TRBV5-1 with TRBJ1-5; TRBD1 matches 10 bases. Germline CDR1 SGHRS, CDR2 YFSETQ. V was pared by 5 bases and J by 3 bases, with 5 bases of the junction left unmatched. The CDR3 length is 15 residues. The CDR3 DNA reads TGCGCCAGCAGAACCGGGACAGGGGTCAATCAGCCCCAGCATTTT. This gives the protein CASRTGTGVNQPQHF.

V is TRBV12-3 or TRBV12-4 and J is TRBJ2-5; D is unclear. Trimming took 1 base from V and 8 from J, leaving 5 bases between them. The CDR3 length is 11 residues. The CDR3 is CASSLGSTQYF. CDR3 DNA sequence: TGTGCCAGCAGTTTAGGGAGTACCCAGTACTTC.

The chain joins TRBV2 to TRBJ2-3; TRBD2 aligns across 10 bases. Germline-derived CDR1 and CDR2 are SNHLY and FYNNEI. Germline trimming cut 7 bases from V and 3 bases from J; bases unmatched to any gene: 16. The CDR3 is made up of 18 amino acids. CDR3 sequence reads: CASTWGRISGRWTDTQYF. The CDR3 nucleotides read TGTGCCAGCACCTGGGGGAGGATTAGCGGGAGGTGGACAGATACGCAGTATTTT.